The sequence of this TCR beta chain was determined in a study of memory CD4+ T cells and cytomegalovirus serostatus. The sort gate was single viable CD3+CD4+CD8-CD45RO+ cells for memory CD4+ T cells. Repertoires were generated with immunoSEQ multiplex PCR, while TCRdb's copy carries only in-frame clones and drops some. This sample has tens of thousands of clones, with less than 85% found just once. Looked up from germline, CDR1 is SGHVS and CDR2 is FNYEAQ. CDR3 length equals 15 residues. The trim removed 5 bases at V and 4 bases at J, leaving 7 bases unmatched. This sequence originates from an adult in good health and CMV-seronegative. Sequencing was done on a sample of memory CD4+ T cells from blood. The V gene is TRBV7-6, the J gene TRBJ2-2, with TRBD1 matching over 7 bases. CDR3: CASSLRQGSTGELFF. The CDR3 region has the DNA TGTGCCAGCAGCCTTAGACAGGGTAGCACCGGGGAGCTGTTTTTT.